Many counts were recorded for the clone carrying this TCR beta chain. Its antigen is not identified. Absent ophthalmopathy progression within 18 months defined stable Graves' hyperthyroidism. Uncontrolled infection, other autoimmune disease, pregnancy or lactation barred patients from enrollment. The sample belongs to a study of T cells in Graves' hyperthyroidism and ophthalmopathy. Notes on the study in general: Blood held most thyroid clonotypes expanded above 0.001 frequency.

Germline V CDR1 and CDR2: MDHEN, SYDVKM. The CDR3 is 14 amino acids. Unmatched junction bases numbered 7, after V lost 6 bases and J lost 4 bases. RNA transcripts served as the template for amplifying TCR beta CDR3 regions. When the TCR CDR3 underwent first-round RT-PCR, the HTBI primer set was used. TCRdb analysed the multiplex PCR reads with MiXCR anew, one entry per CDR3 protein. The sample records 600,000 to 900,000 distinct CDR3 sequences, roughly 17% being singletons. Sequencing was carried out using blood. This clonotype was obtained from a man aged 18 to 29 with Graves' hyperthyroidism. The chain joins TRBV28 to TRBJ2-7, with 9 positions matching TRBD1. The CDR3 is CASSSQGAGYEQYF. As DNA, the CDR3 is TGTGCCAGCAGCTCACAGGGGGCTGGGTACGAGCAGTACTTC.